Included here is one TCR beta chain sequence, with context. These data belong to a study of CD8 T cells in Susac syndrome. The overall study: Active disease was present in 5 or 6 of the sequenced Susac syndrome patients, whereas 8 or 9 of them were in remission.

Random-hexamer reverse transcription was applied to about 0.45 to 1 ug RNA. Amplification of the TCR beta CDR3 was carried out by immunoSEQ multiplex PCR, which spanned a total of 54 Vbeta and 13 Jbeta segments. TCRdb reanalysed the immunoSEQ multiplex PCR reads using MiXCR and keeps one entry per CDR3 protein. The sample comprises tens of thousands of distinct CDR3 sequences, about 93% of which are singletons, and over 0.5% rests with the top ten. Germline V lookup: CDR1 SGHTA, CDR2 FQGNSA. With 7 bases clipped from V and 1 base from J, the junction kept 6 bases outside the gene matches. The CDR3 extends over 14 amino acids. Patients with Susac syndrome met diagnostic criteria that were recently defined for definite or probable disease.

The receptor comes from a human donor with Susac syndrome. Source material: CD4+ T cells from PBMCs. The gene calls are TRBV7-2 and TRBJ2-5, with TRBD1 matching over 7 bases. CDR3 DNA sequence: TGTGCCAGCACCCACGGGACAGTCCAAGAGACCCAGTACTTC. Its protein product is CASTHGTVQETQYF. Using reference TRBV7-2 and TRBJ2-5 for the parts outside the CDR3, the full variable domain is GAGVSQSPSNKVTEKGKDVELRCDPISGHTALYWYRQSLGQGLEFLIYFQGNSAPDKSGLPSDRFSAERTGGSVSTLTIQRTQQEDSAVYLCASTHGTVQETQYFGPGTRLLVL.